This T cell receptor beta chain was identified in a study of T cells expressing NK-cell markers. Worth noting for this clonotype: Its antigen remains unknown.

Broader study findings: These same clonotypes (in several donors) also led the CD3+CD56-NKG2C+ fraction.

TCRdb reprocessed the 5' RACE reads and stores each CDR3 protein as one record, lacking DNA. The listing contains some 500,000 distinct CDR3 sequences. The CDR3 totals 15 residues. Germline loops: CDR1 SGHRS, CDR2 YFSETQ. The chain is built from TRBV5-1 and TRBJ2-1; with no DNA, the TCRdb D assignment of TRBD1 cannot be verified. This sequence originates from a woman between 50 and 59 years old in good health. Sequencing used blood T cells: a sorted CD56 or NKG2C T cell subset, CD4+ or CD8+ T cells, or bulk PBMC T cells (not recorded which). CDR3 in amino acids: CASSLEAAPYNEQFF.